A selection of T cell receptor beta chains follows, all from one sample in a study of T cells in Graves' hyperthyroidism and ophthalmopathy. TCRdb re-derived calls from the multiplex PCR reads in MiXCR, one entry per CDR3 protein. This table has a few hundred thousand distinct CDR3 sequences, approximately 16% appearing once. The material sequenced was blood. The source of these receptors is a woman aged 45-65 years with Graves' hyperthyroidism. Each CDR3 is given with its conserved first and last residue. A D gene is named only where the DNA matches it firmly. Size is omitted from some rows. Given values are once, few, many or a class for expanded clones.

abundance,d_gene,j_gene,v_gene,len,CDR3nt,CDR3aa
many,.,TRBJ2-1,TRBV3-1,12,TGTGCCAGCAGCCAAGAAGGACAGCCAAAGTTCTTC,CASSQEGQPKFF
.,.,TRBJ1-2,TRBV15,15,TGTGCCACCAGCGGCCGCCTGACAGACCGCTATGGCTACACCTTC,CATSGRLTDRYGYTF
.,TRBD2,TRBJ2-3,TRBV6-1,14,TGTGCCAGTAGGACTAGCGGGGCCACAGATACGCAGTATTTT,CASRTSGATDTQYF
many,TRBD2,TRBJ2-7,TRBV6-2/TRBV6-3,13,TGTGCCAGTCTCCCTAGCGGGTCCTACGAGCAGTACTTC,CASLPSGSYEQYF
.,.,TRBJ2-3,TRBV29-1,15,TGCAGCGTTGAAAAAACAGATCGGGGCACAGATACGCAGTATTTT,CSVEKTDRGTDTQYF
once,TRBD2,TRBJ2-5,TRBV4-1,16,TGCGCCAGCAGCCGAGACGGGACTAGCGGATCAGAGACCCAGTACTTC,CASSRDGTSGSETQYF
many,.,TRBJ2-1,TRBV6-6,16,TGTGCCAGCAGTTACGTAGGGCAGGGGTCAAACAATGAGCAGTTCTTC,CASSYVGQGSNNEQFF
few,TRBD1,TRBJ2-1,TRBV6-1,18,TGTGCCAGCAGGAGGATCCTTCAAGGACAGGGGGGCTACAATGAGCAGTTCTTC,CASRRILQGQGGYNEQFF
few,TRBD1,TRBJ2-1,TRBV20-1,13,TGCAGTGCGCGACAGGGGGCTTACAATGAGCAGTTCTTC,CSARQGAYNEQFF
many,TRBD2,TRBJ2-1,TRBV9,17,TGTGCCAGCAGCGTAGACCCCTCGGCGGGAGTGTACAATGAGCAGTTCTTC,CASSVDPSAGVYNEQFF
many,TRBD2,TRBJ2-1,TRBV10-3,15,TGTGCCATCAGTGAGGAAGCGGGGGGCTACAATGAGCAGTTCTTC,CAISEEAGGYNEQFF
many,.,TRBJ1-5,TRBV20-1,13,TGCAGTGCTAGAGGTTCGGCGGGTCAGCCCCAGCATTTT,CSARGSAGQPQHF
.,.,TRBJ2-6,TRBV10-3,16,TGTGCCATCGGCACCGGGGCCTCTGGAGGGGCCAACGTCCTGACTTTC,CAIGTGASGGANVLTF
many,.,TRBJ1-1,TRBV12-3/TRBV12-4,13,TGTGCCAGCCATCATAGGGAAAAGAACCGACTTTCTTTT,CASHHREKNRLSF
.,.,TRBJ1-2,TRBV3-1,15,TGTGCCAGCAGCCAAGGACCCTCCGGAGGCGGCGGCTACACCTTC,CASSQGPSGGGGYTF
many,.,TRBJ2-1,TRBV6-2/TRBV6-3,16,TGTGCCAGCAGGCCGACGGGCACTTACTCCTACAATGAGCAGTTCTTC,CASRPTGTYSYNEQFF
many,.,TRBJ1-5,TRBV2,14,TGTGCCAGCAGTGAGCGGCAGGGCAATCAGCCCCAGCATTTT,CASSERQGNQPQHF
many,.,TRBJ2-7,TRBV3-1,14,TGTGCCAGCAGCCAAGGTTCTAGGACCTACGAGCAGTACTTC,CASSQGSRTYEQYF
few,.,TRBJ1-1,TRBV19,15,TGTGCCAGTAGTACTAAGACGGGGGGGAACACTGAAGCTTTCTTT,CASSTKTGGNTEAFF
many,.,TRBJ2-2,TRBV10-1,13,TGCGCCAGCAGTGCGGGGGACACCGGGGAGCTGTTTTTT,CASSAGDTGELFF
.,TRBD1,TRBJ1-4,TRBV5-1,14,TGCGCCAGCAGCTCTGACAGGGGAGACGAAAAACTGTTTTTT,CASSSDRGDEKLFF
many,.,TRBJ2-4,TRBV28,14,TGTGCCAGCAGCACCACGGGGTTTAAAAACATTCAGTACTTC,CASSTTGFKNIQYF
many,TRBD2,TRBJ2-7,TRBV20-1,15,TGCAGTGCTAGCCAGGGTAGCGGGAGCTCCTACGAGCAGTACTTC,CSASQGSGSSYEQYF
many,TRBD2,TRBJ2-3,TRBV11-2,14,TGTGCCAGCAGCCCGGGACTAGCGGATGCTACGCAGTATTTT,CASSPGLADATQYF
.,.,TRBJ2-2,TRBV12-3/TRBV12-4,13,TGTGCCAACAACAAACAGGACCGCGGGGAGCTGTTTTTT,CANNKQDRGELFF
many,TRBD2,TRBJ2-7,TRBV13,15,TGTGCCAGCAGCAGCTCACTAGCGGGAAACTACGAGCAGTACTTC,CASSSSLAGNYEQYF
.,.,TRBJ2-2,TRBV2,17,TGTGCCAGCAGTGAAAAATTTAGGCAGGCGAACACCGGGGAGCTGTTTTTT,CASSEKFRQANTGELFF
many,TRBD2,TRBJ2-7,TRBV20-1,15,TGCAGTGCTAGAGATTACCGGGAGGACCCCTACGAGCAGTACTTC,CSARDYREDPYEQYF
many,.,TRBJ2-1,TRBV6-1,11,TGTGCCACCGGGGGAGGAAATGAGCAGTTCTTC,CATGGGNEQFF
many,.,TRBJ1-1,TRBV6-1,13,TGTGCCAGCAGCCGGGGGCCCGGCACTGAAGCTTTCTTT,CASSRGPGTEAFF
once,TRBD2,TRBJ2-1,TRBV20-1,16,TGCAGTGCTAGAGCTAGCGGGAGGAGTCCCTACAATGAGCAGTTCTTC,CSARASGRSPYNEQFF
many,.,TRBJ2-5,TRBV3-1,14,TGTGCCAGCAGCCAAGGGCTAGCACAAGAGACCCAGTACTTC,CASSQGLAQETQYF
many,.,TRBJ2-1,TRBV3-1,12,TGTGCCAGCAGCCAAGGACCTAGCGTAGGGTTCTTC,CASSQGPSVGFF
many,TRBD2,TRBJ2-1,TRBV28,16,TGTGCCAGCAGTTCACAAGCGGGAGGGGGCTTCAATGAGCAGTTCTTC,CASSSQAGGGFNEQFF
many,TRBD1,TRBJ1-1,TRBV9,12,TGTGCCAGCAGCGGCCTACAGGGGGAAGCTTTCTTT,CASSGLQGEAFF
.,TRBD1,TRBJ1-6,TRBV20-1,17,TGCAGTGCCCACCAAGGACAGGGGGCGAACCCCAATTCACCCCTCCACTTT,CSAHQGQGANPNSPLHF
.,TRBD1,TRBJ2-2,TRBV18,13,TGTGCCAGCTCACTCGACAGGGTTGGGGAGCTGTTTTTT,CASSLDRVGELFF
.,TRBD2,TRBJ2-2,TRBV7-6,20,TGTGCCAGCAGCTACGCCCCGGGACTAGCGGGAGGAGACGGCACCGGGGAGCTGTTTTTT,CASSYAPGLAGGDGTGELFF
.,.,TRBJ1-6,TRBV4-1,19,TGCGCCAGCAGCCAAGATCTGCAGGGGTTCGTGGGGTTTAATTCACCCCTCCACTTT,CASSQDLQGFVGFNSPLHF
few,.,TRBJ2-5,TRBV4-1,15,TGCGCCAGCAGCCAAGAGTTCAGGCTGCAAGAGACCCAGTACTTC,CASSQEFRLQETQYF
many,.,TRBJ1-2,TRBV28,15,TGTGCCAGCAATAGTGGCGGAAGAGCTAACTATGGCTACACCTTC,CASNSGGRANYGYTF
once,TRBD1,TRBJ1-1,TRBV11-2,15,TGTGCCAGCAGCCAGGGACAGGGGTACGACACTGAAGCTTTCTTT,CASSQGQGYDTEAFF
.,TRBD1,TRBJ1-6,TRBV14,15,TGTGCCAGCAGCCAAGGACAGGGTTTGAATTCACCCCTCCACTTT,CASSQGQGLNSPLHF